Sequencing of this TCR beta chain was carried out in a study of blood T cell repertoires in COVID-19. The CDR3 spans 15 residues. Germline CDR1 WSHSY, CDR2 SAAADI. With 7 bases clipped from V and 7 bases from J, the junction kept 10 bases outside the gene matches. Generated by immunoSEQ multiplex PCR, the TCRdb table keeps only in-frame clones and is missing some. The table records 400,000 to 450,000 clones, roughly 90% of them present only once. Sequencing was performed on peripheral blood. The chain employs TRBV10-2 and TRBJ2-1; 10 bases are shared with TRBD2. The receptor comes from a man aged 18 to 30 with COVID-19, enrolled during active disease. The CDR3, as DNA: TGCGCCAGCACCCCGAGCGATAGCGGGAGGAATGAGCAGTTCTTC. Translating it yields CASTPSDSGRNEQFF.